This TCR beta chain was sequenced in a study of cytomegalovirus exposure and HLA in healthy donors. Each donor was nominally healthy when sampled (though unrecorded immune exposures were likely). CDR3 length: 14 amino acids. CDR1 and CDR2 (germline): MNHEY, SVGAGI. V was clipped by 7 bases and J by 6 bases, with 13 bases between them. PCR primers comprised 60 Vbeta and 13 Jbeta primers. The protocol was immunoSEQ multiplex PCR, while the TCRdb copy is restricted to in-frame clones and leaves out a portion. The data show approximately 100,000 clones, around 80% seen once. Sequenced input: PBMCs. The clonotype was recovered from a female donor in good health and CMV-seropositive. This rearrangement joins TRBV6-5 to TRBJ1-6; D possibly corresponds to TRBD1 (5 bases). This CDR3 is CASMGRVINSPLHF. The CDR3 DNA reads as TGTGCCAGCATGGGCAGGGTGATTAATTCACCCCTCCACTTT.